Shown below are 29 T cell receptor beta chains from a single sample sequenced in a study of TIL therapy for anti-PD-1-resistant metastatic lung cancer. Time point described: pre-treatment sample, taken before nivolumab and TIL therapy. Pleural nodules or supraclavicular lymph nodes made up most of the excised metastases sampled. This was the immunoSEQ v3 assay. Sequenced by immunoSEQ multiplex PCR; TCRdb stores in-frame clones only, minus some. In the table there are more than 9,000 clones, about 74% of which are singletons. The specimen was tumor tissue, collected at baseline. The receptors here all came from a person between 25 and 79 years old with non-small cell lung cancer.

The chain has TRBV5-4 and TRBJ2-7; tentatively, D is TRBD2 (5 bases). V lost 4 bases, J lost 2 bases, and 13 bases lay in between. CDR3 size: 14 residues. Germline values: CDR1 SGHNT, CDR2 YYREEE (reference sequence). The DNA for the CDR3 is TGTGCCAGCAGCCTCTGGGGTAGCGCCTACGAGCAGTACTTC. Translation: CASSLWGSAYEQYF. The full variable domain, with the rest looked up from reference TRBV5-4 and TRBJ2-7, is ETGVTQSPTHLIKTRGQQVTLRCSSQSGHNTVSWYQQALGQGPQFIFQYYREEENGRGNFPPRFSGLQFPNYSSELNVNALELDDSALYLCASSLWGSAYEQYFGPGTRLTVT.

This clone was seen once. Other DNA sequences in the same sample also yield this CDR3. The chain links TRBV5-6 to TRBJ2-1; the D is unclear. V was clipped by 4 bases and J by 7 bases, with 21 bases between them. This CDR3 is built from 16 residues. Germline V gene sequence: CDR1 SGHDT, CDR2 YYEEEE. The chain's CDR3 is CASSIDSGYTLNEQFF. The CDR3 DNA reads TGTGCCAGCAGCATCGATTCTGGCTACACATTGAATGAGCAGTTCTTC.

CDR3 sequence: CASSVEGGSYEQYF. The CDR3 DNA reads TGTGCCAGCAGCGTAGAAGGGGGCTCCTACGAGCAGTACTTC. This rearrangement joins TRBV9 to TRBJ2-7; TRBD1 might be the D (6 bases). V was clipped by 0 bases and J by 0 bases, with 7 bases between them. The CDR3 contains 14 residues. The germline V gene encodes CDR1 SGDLS and CDR2 YYNGEE.

V gene TRBV5-1 combines with J gene TRBJ2-7; TRBD1 matches at 7 bases. Germline V gives CDR1 SGHRS, CDR2 YFSETQ. After removal of 5 bases from V and 2 bases from J, the junction contained 7 bases not matched to a gene. The CDR3 consists of 14 residues. Here the CDR3 DNA reads TGCGCCAGCAGGGAGGACAGGAAACCCTACGAGCAGTACTTC. Translation: CASREDRKPYEQYF.

V is TRBV6-1 and J is TRBJ2-7; weak D call: TRBD2 (5 bases). V was clipped by 6 bases and J by 6 bases, with 18 bases between them. The CDR3 is 14 residues long. Germline CDR1 reads MNHNS; CDR2 reads SASEGT. The CDR3 nucleotides are TGTGCCAGCAGATTCGGGGTATACAATGGCGAGCAGTACTTC. Translating it yields CASRFGVYNGEQYF.

This chain links TRBV7-2 with TRBJ1-1, with TRBD1 as a possible D gene (5 bases). CDR1 SGHTA and CDR2 FQGNSA come from the germline V gene. V was shortened by 0 bases and J by 4 bases, with 12 bases between the two germline ends. The length of the CDR3 is 15 residues. The CDR3 here is CASSLAGRAGTEAFF. The CDR3 DNA sequence: TGTGCCAGCAGCTTAGCGGGCAGGGCGGGCACTGAAGCTTTCTTT.

This chain joins TRBV11-2 and TRBJ1-6; D possibly corresponds to TRBD1 (5 bases). Germline CDR1 SGHAT, CDR2 FQNNGV. The germline V and J ends were trimmed by 4 bases and 10 bases, with 14 bases remaining between them. The length of the CDR3 is 14 residues. DNA of the CDR3: TGTGCCAGCAGCTCTCAGGGCCTCGGGTCACCCCTCCACTTT. Translated: CASSSQGLGSPLHF.

The CDR3 DNA is TGTGCCAGCAGCTTATCGAGGGGTACATACGAGCAGTACTTC. Amino acid sequence: CASSLSRGTYEQYF. The chain couples TRBV7-2 to TRBJ2-7; D possibly matches TRBD1 or TRBD2 (5 bases each). The CDR3 is 14 residues long. Germline V CDR1 and CDR2: SGHTA, FQGNSA. The V and J ends lost 2 bases and 4 bases respectively, with 12 bases between them.

The CDR3 protein is CASSLIIGTIYF. DNA of the CDR3: TGTGCCAGCAGCTTAATTATCGGCACCATATATTTT. The chain joins TRBV7-2 to TRBJ1-3; the D is unclear. The V end was cut by 2 bases, the J end by 9 bases, with 8 bases between. This CDR3 has 12 amino acids. Germline V gene data show CDR1 as SGHTA and CDR2 as FQGNSA.

The CDR3: CASSFGLSTDTQYF. The DNA of the CDR3 is TGTGCCAGCAGCTTTGGACTCAGCACAGATACGCAGTATTTT. V gene TRBV5-4 combines with J gene TRBJ2-3, with D perhaps TRBD2 (5 bases). Per germline, CDR1 SGHNT and CDR2 YYREEE (reference sequence). V lost 2 bases and J lost 0, with 7 bases in between. This CDR3 is built from 14 residues.

V usage is TRBV5-8 and J usage is TRBJ1-5; TRBD1 agrees at 7 bases. This CDR3 has 15 amino acids. The V and J ends lost 0 bases and 6 bases, in that order; junction bases with no gene match: 6. Germline-derived CDR1 and CDR2 are SGHTS and YDEGEE. The CDR3 is CASSLGQGVVQPQHF. The DNA of the CDR3 is TGTGCCAGCAGCTTGGGTCAGGGGGTGGTTCAGCCCCAGCATTTT.

The chain links TRBV7-2 to TRBJ2-3; 7 nucleotides line up with TRBD1. With 1 base clipped from V and 10 bases from J, the junction kept 11 bases outside the gene matches. Germline CDR1 SGHTA, CDR2 FQGNSA. CDR3 length: 15 residues. The CDR3 protein is CASSLEMARGSPQYF. The CDR3 nucleotides read TGTGCCAGCAGCTTAGAAATGGCCAGGGGGTCCCCGCAGTATTTT.

The chain links TRBV5-1 to TRBJ1-2; TRBD1 agrees at 7 bases. V lost 4 bases to trimming and J lost 7 bases; unmatched junction nucleotides: 13. Germline V gene lookup returns CDR1 SGHRS and CDR2 YFSETQ. CDR3 length equals 15 residues. The CDR3 sequence: CASSMTGTERAGYTF. The CDR3 DNA follows: TGCGCCAGCAGCATGACCGGGACAGAAAGGGCTGGCTACACCTTC.

The CDR3 coding sequence is TGTGCCAGCAGTGCCCCGGGGGCTGGGGGTCAGCCCCAGCATTTT. Protein product: CASSAPGAGGQPQHF. The chain has TRBV6-5 and TRBJ1-5; TRBD1 might be the D (6 bases). Germline loops: CDR1 MNHEY, CDR2 SVGAGI. Trimming cost V 5 bases and J 6 bases, with 17 bases left between them. This CDR3 has 15 residues.

Regarding this clone: The junction shows a germline mismatch at one end, possibly a read error. CDR3 coding DNA: TGTGCCAGCAGTTTAGCGGGGGGGACGAACACCGGGGAGCTGTTTTTT. This encodes CASSLAGGTNTGELFF. The genes are TRBV7-9 and TRBJ2-2; 11 bases match TRBD2. The CDR3 is 16 residues long. CDR1 is SEHNR and CDR2 is FQNEAQ in the germline V gene (reference sequence).

V gene TRBV6-5 combines with J gene TRBJ1-2; D gene ambiguous. Germline CDR1 is MNHEY and CDR2 is SVGAGI. The V and J ends lost 0 bases and 6 bases respectively, with 11 bases between them. The CDR3 runs to 14 residues. The CDR3 loop reads CASSYSLGWDGYTF. CDR3 coding DNA: TGTGCCAGCAGTTACTCACTTGGGTGGGATGGCTACACCTTC.

This chain joins TRBV19 and TRBJ2-1; no definite D call. Germline CDR1 and CDR2: LNHDA and SQIVND (reference sequence). V was trimmed by 8 bases and J by 2 bases, leaving 25 bases between them. This CDR3 contains 18 residues. DNA for the CDR3: TGTGCCAGTCGCCCGCCGGGTTCCCACTCCAGGCCCTACAATGAGCAGTTCTTC. This codes for CASRPPGSHSRPYNEQFF.

This sequence joins TRBV7-2 and TRBJ2-3; 8 nucleotides align to TRBD2. Losses at the gene ends were 1 base for V and 7 bases for J; bases not matched to a gene: 7. The germline CDR1 and CDR2 sequences are SGHTA and FQGNSA. The CDR3 totals 15 residues. CDR3 in DNA: TGTGCCAGCAGCTTAGTCGGGGGGGCCGAAAATACGCAGTATTTT. This translates into CASSLVGGAENTQYF.

The V and J genes are TRBV2 and TRBJ2-1; 11 bases fit TRBD2. The CDR3 is 15 amino acids. With V trimmed by 6 bases and J by 10 bases, 11 bases remained unmatched. Looked up from germline, CDR1 is SNHLY and CDR2 is FYNNEI. The CDR3 here is CASRRTSGRLEEQFF. The CDR3 DNA follows: TGTGCCAGCAGGAGAACTAGCGGGAGACTAGAAGAGCAGTTCTTC.

Only one count was recorded for this clone. The genes are TRBV7-2 and TRBJ2-4; TRBD1 matches 9 bases. Germline CDR1 SGHTA, CDR2 FQGNSA. The CDR3 has 16 amino acids. Losses at the gene ends were 4 bases for V and 1 base for J; bases not matched to a gene: 5. CDR3 in DNA: TGTGCCAGCAGCTCACAGGGGGCCAGCGCCAAAAACATTCAGTACTTC. It translates to CASSSQGASAKNIQYF.

This clone was counted only a few times. At one boundary the junction diverges from the germline segment, which might be a read error. For the CDR3, the DNA is TGTGCCGCCGGGCCGCCTCTCTTCTTC. Translation gives CAAGPPLFF. This chain joins TRBV6-5 and TRBJ2-7, with no clear D. Germline assignment: CDR1 MNHEY and CDR2 SVGAGI. This CDR3 is 9 amino acids long.

DNA of the CDR3: TGCGCCAGCAGCCCCCGGGGCAGTCGGGCAACTAATGAAAAACTGTTTTTT. It yields the protein CASSPRGSRATNEKLFF. The rearrangement joins TRBV5-1 to TRBJ1-4; D is possibly TRBD1 (5 bases). Germline loops: CDR1 SGHRS, CDR2 YFSETQ. This CDR3 contains 17 residues. The ends were cut back, 4 bases at V and 0 bases at J, with 16 bases in the middle.

This clone showed up just once. V and J are TRBV23-1 and TRBJ1-2; D call uncertain. TRBV23-1 is an ORF; its function is uncertain. Trimming shortened V by 1 base and J by 1 base, and 19 bases separated the two germline ends. The CDR3 runs 18 residues. The CDR3 region is CASSQYEASPSFNYGYTF. For the CDR3, the DNA is TGCGCCAGCAGTCAATATGAGGCCAGCCCCAGTTTTAACTATGGCTACACCTTC.

V gene TRBV6-5 combines with J gene TRBJ2-3; D may be TRBD2 (7 bases). This CDR3 has 16 amino acids. Per the germline V gene, CDR1 is MNHEY and CDR2 is SVGAGI. V was cut by 2 bases and J by 6 bases, with 18 bases left in between. CDR3 region: CASSYRAGAVHDTQYF. CDR3 DNA sequence: TGTGCCAGCAGTTACCGCGCGGGGGCCGTCCACGATACGCAGTATTTT.

The chain couples TRBV18 to TRBJ1-2; D is ambiguous. Germline CDR1 and CDR2: KGHSH and LQKENI. With 2 bases removed from V and 5 bases from J, the gap between germline ends came to 6 bases. There are 12 residues in the CDR3. The CDR3 region is CASSPGLYGYTF. In DNA form, the CDR3 reads TGTGCCAGCTCACCAGGGCTGTATGGCTACACCTTC.

The sample holds a few counts of this clone. This sequence joins TRBV11-2 and TRBJ1-1; D unclear. The CDR3 covers 15 residues. Trimming shortened V by 5 bases and J by 1 base, and 14 bases separated the two germline ends. Germline V gene data show CDR1 as SGHAT and CDR2 as FQNNGV. The CDR3 DNA sequence: TGTGCCAGCAGCCCCCCAGGTGTACAGAACACTGAAGCTTTCTTT. Residues: CASSPPGVQNTEAFF.

The chain carries TRBV15 and TRBJ1-5; D might be TRBD1 (5 bases). V lost 3 bases and J 3 bases, leaving 9 bases between the germline ends. Germline CDR1 LNHNV, CDR2 YYDKDF (reference sequence). The CDR3 is made up of 14 amino acids. CDR3 nucleotides: TGTGCCACCAGCAGGGGGACGTTCAATCAGCCCCAGCATTTT. It is translated as CATSRGTFNQPQHF.

This clone was detected once. One junction end disagrees with the germline gene, perhaps due to a read error. The chain has TRBV7-3 and TRBJ2-7; 7 bases align to TRBD1. The germline CDR1 and CDR2 sequences are SGHTA and FQGTGA. CDR3 length: 12 residues. CDR3 coding DNA: TGTGCCAGCAGCACCGGACAGGTCAAAGCCCACTTC. This encodes CASSTGQVKAHF.

The V call is TRBV29-1, the J call TRBJ2-7, with D unclear. The CDR3 loop spans 11 amino acids. Germline V gene lookup returns CDR1 SQVTM and CDR2 ANQGSEA. Trimming removed 4 bases at V and 2 bases at J, with 6 bases between. The CDR3 DNA reads as TGCAGCGTTGGGCCAACCTACGAGCAGTACTTC. Protein product: CSVGPTYEQYF.